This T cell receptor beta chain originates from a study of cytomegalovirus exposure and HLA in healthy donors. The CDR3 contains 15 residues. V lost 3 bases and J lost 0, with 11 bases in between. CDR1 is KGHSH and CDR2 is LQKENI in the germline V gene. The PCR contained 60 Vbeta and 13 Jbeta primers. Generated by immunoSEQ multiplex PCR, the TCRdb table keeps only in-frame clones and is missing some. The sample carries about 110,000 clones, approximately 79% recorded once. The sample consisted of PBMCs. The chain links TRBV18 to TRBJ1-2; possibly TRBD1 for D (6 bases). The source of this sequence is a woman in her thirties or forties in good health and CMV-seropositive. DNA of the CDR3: TGTGCCAGCTCACCTCAGGACAGAACTAACTATGGCTACACCTTC. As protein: CASSPQDRTNYGYTF.